This entry concerns a single T cell receptor (beta chain). This record belongs to a study of blood T cell repertoires in COVID-19. The length of the CDR3 is 14 residues. V lost 7 bases and J lost 0, with 12 bases in between. Germline V gene lookup returns CDR1 LNHDA and CDR2 SQIVND (reference sequence). Repertoires were generated with immunoSEQ multiplex PCR, while TCRdb's copy carries only in-frame clones and drops some. The sample yields about 320,000 clones, approximately 89% seen once. The sample consisted of peripheral blood. This chain uses TRBV19 with TRBJ1-1; possible D gene TRBD1, 6 bases. The TCR originated in a woman aged 25 to 45 with COVID-19, enrolled during active disease. The CDR3 sequence: CASTNQGMNTEAFF. The CDR3, as DNA: TGTGCCAGTACCAACCAGGGGATGAACACTGAAGCTTTCTTT.